This TCR beta chain is from a study of T cell repertoires in cytomegalovirus infection. Overall study results and limits: Carriers of CMV plus the relevant HLA were identified by cumulative public TCR beta family frequency.

TCRdb reprocessed the reads via MiXCR and lists one record per CDR3 protein. The sample contains 100,000 to 120,000 distinct CDR3 sequences, 30% of which appear only once. Turning to this clonotype: Its antigen is currently unknown.

Germline assignment: CDR1 MDHEN and CDR2 SYDVKM. CDR3 size: 17 residues. The ends were cut back, 5 bases at V and 0 bases at J, with 17 bases in the middle. This chain uses TRBV28 with TRBJ1-5, with D possibly TRBD1 on 5 matching bases. This receptor was identified in a human donor in good health (CMV status not recorded). Some clones in this sample may be carry-over from other donors' samples. The material was CD8+ T cells from cultured PBMCs, obtained from culture after CMV antigen stimulation. The CDR3 sequence is CASSLPGYAYSNQPQHF. The CDR3 coding sequence is TGTGCCAGCAGTCTCCCAGGGTACGCATATAGCAATCAGCCCCAGCATTTT.